These T cell receptor beta chains were read from a single sample in a study of CD8 T cells in ankylosing spondylitis. Each CDR3 protein gets one entry after TCRdb re-called the 5' RACE reads with MiXCR. The table shows just over 150,000 distinct CDR3 sequences, with approximately 20% occurring only once. Sequences were obtained from blood, either unsorted or a sorted T cell fraction (not recorded which). Receptor source: a male donor with ankylosing spondylitis or in good health (not recorded which). Both conserved end residues are part of each CDR3. The order of the fields is D gene, J gene, clone size, V gene, CDR3 length, CDR3 protein, CDR3 DNA. A D gene is named only where the DNA matches it firmly. For some rows the clone size is stated as once, few or many, or as a class when expanded; others skip it.

d_call: -; j_call: TRBJ1-1; clone_size: many; v_call: TRBV5-1; cdr3_length: 15; cdr3_aa: CASSPGGNLNTEAFF; cdr3_nt: TGCGCCAGCAGCCCGGGGGGGAACTTGAACACTGAAGCTTTCTTT
d_call: -; j_call: TRBJ2-7; clone_size: many; v_call: TRBV28; cdr3_length: 15; cdr3_aa: CASSPLNRGPYEQYF; cdr3_nt: TGTGCCAGCAGTCCCCTCAACCGCGGGCCCTACGAGCAGTACTTC
d_call: -; j_call: TRBJ2-2; clone_size: many; v_call: TRBV5-1; cdr3_length: 18; cdr3_aa: CASSFADFGRASTGELFF; cdr3_nt: TGCGCCAGCAGCTTTGCGGATTTCGGCAGGGCTAGTACCGGGGAGCTGTTTTTT
d_call: -; j_call: TRBJ1-1; clone_size: -; v_call: TRBV7-9; cdr3_length: 15; cdr3_aa: CASSFPQGTNTEAFF; cdr3_nt: TGTGCCAGCAGCTTTCCCCAGGGAACGAACACTGAAGCTTTCTTT
d_call: -; j_call: TRBJ1-2; clone_size: -; v_call: TRBV7-9; cdr3_length: 14; cdr3_aa: CASSSSGAAYGYTF; cdr3_nt: TGTGCCAGCAGCTCGTCCGGGGCCGCCTATGGCTACACCTTC
d_call: -; j_call: TRBJ1-5; clone_size: few; v_call: TRBV13; cdr3_length: 9; cdr3_aa: CASLQPQHF; cdr3_nt: TGTGCCAGCCTTCAGCCCCAGCATTTT
d_call: -; j_call: TRBJ1-5; clone_size: -; v_call: TRBV3-1; cdr3_length: 14; cdr3_aa: CASNQEATGGPQHF; cdr3_nt: TGTGCCAGCAACCAAGAGGCCACGGGGGGGCCCCAGCATTTT
d_call: -; j_call: TRBJ1-1; clone_size: few; v_call: TRBV3-1; cdr3_length: 13; cdr3_aa: CASSQSVNTEAFF; cdr3_nt: TGTGCCAGCAGCCAAAGTGTGAACACTGAAGCTTTCTTT
d_call: -; j_call: TRBJ2-3; clone_size: few; v_call: TRBV20-1; cdr3_length: 15; cdr3_aa: CSARDLSGHTDTQYF; cdr3_nt: TGCAGTGCTAGAGATCTTTCGGGTCACACAGATACGCAGTATTTT
d_call: TRBD2; j_call: TRBJ2-1; clone_size: many; v_call: TRBV5-1; cdr3_length: 16; cdr3_aa: CASSSGSGSAIHEQFF; cdr3_nt: TGCGCCAGCAGCTCCGGTAGCGGGAGCGCTATCCATGAGCAGTTCTTC
d_call: -; j_call: TRBJ2-3; clone_size: few; v_call: TRBV7-9; cdr3_length: 13; cdr3_aa: CASSSAGGDTQYF; cdr3_nt: TGTGCCAGCAGCTCAGCCGGCGGGGATACGCAGTATTTT